This T cell receptor (beta chain) was observed in a study of control samples from healthy donors and cancer patients. Germline V gene sequence: CDR1 SGHAT, CDR2 FQNNGV. There are 14 residues in the CDR3. Concerning this clone: A junction end diverges from the germline sequence, so it may reflect a read error.

Some clones are missing from TCRdb's copy, which holds only in-frame ones; the method was immunoSEQ multiplex PCR. The table includes around 170,000 clones, about 90% detected once. The chain joins TRBV11-2 to TRBJ2-7, with D perhaps TRBD1 or TRBD2 (6 bases each). This TCR was sampled from a woman in her 30s in good health. Sequenced input: blood. CDR3 nucleotides: TGTGCCAGCAGCTTGGGGGGCGGGTCCTCCGAGCAGTACTTC. Its protein product is CASSLGGGSSEQYF.